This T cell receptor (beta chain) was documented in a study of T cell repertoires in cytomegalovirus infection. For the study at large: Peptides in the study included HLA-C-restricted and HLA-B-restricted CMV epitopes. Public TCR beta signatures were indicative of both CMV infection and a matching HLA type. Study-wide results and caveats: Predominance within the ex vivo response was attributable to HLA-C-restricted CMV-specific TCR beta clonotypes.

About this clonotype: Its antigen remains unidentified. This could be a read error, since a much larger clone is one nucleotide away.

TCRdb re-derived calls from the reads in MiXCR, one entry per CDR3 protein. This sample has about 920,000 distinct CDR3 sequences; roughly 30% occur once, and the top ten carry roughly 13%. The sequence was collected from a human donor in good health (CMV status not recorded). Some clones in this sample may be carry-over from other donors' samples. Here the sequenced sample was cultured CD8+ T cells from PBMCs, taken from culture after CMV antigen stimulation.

CDR3 sequence: CASSLVVVDRDREGNPPQHF. CDR3 DNA: TGTGCCAGCAGCTTGGTGGTCGTAGACCGGGACAGGGAAGGCAATCCGCCCCAGCATTTT. This rearrangement joins TRBV7-9 to TRBJ1-5, with 9 bases aligning to TRBD1. Germline CDR1 SEHNR, CDR2 FQNEAQ (reference sequence). CDR3 size: 20 residues.